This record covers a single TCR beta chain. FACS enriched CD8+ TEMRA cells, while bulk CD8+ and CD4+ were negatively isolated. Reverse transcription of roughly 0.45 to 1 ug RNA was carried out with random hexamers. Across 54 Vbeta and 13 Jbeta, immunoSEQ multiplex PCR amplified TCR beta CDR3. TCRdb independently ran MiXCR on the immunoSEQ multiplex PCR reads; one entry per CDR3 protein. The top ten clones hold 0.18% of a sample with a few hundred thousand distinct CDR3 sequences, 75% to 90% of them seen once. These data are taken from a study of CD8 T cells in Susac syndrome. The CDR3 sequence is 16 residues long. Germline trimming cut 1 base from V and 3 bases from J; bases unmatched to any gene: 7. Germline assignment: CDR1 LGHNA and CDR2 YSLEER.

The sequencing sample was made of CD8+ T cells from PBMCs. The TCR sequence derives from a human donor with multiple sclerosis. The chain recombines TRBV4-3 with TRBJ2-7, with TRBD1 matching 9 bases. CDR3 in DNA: TGCGCCAGCAGCCAAGGCGAGGACAGGGGATTCTACGAGCAGTACTTC. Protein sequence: CASSQGEDRGFYEQYF.